These T cell receptor beta chains were read from a single sample in a study of T cell responses to AZD1222 COVID-19 vaccine. Measured with immunoSEQ multiplex PCR; TCRdb has only the in-frame clones, and not every one. The sample gives about 180,000 clones, 94% of which show up once; 1.6% is in the top ten. The material was peripheral blood, obtained 28 days after the second AZD1222 dose. These receptors all come from an adult who received the AZD1222 COVID-19 vaccine. The CDR3 runs from the conserved cysteine through the conserved F or W. The order of the fields is D gene, clone size, V gene, J gene, CDR3 DNA, CDR3 protein. A D gene is named only where the DNA matches it firmly. Some rows mark clone size as missing; the rest say once, few, many or name a class of expanded clone.

.,.,TRBV30,TRBJ1-3,TGTGCCTGGAGATCCCAGGGGTTTGGAAACACCATATATTTT,CAWRSQGFGNTIYF
.,.,TRBV5-5,TRBJ2-2,TGTGCCAGCAGCTTGGCGTCTACGAACACCGGGGAGCTGTTTTTT,CASSLASTNTGELFF
.,once,TRBV7-3,TRBJ2-1,TGTGCCAGCAGCCCAACCGAGGGGGGGTCCTACAATGAGCAGTTCTTC,CASSPTEGGSYNEQFF
.,.,TRBV6-5,TRBJ1-3,TGTGCCAGCAGTTACGGGCAGGGGAAAGGAAACACCATATATTTT,CASSYGQGKGNTIYF
.,.,TRBV7-2,TRBJ1-1,TGTGCCAGCAGCTCCCCGACTATGAACACTGAAGCTTTCTTT,CASSSPTMNTEAFF
.,.,TRBV12-5,TRBJ2-6,TGTGCTAGTGGTTTGGGCCACAGTGCTGGGGCCAACGTCCTGACTTTC,CASGLGHSAGANVLTF
.,few,TRBV5-1,TRBJ1-2,TGCGCCAGCAGCACACAGGGTTGGGGCTACACCTTC,CASSTQGWGYTF
.,.,TRBV7-9,TRBJ1-4,TGTGCCAGCAGCCTAGGAGGGGCTTTGAGTAATGAAAAACTGTTTTTT,CASSLGGALSNEKLFF
.,.,TRBV7-8,TRBJ1-4,TGTGCCAGCAGCTTAGTGGGGAGGACAACTAATGAAAAACTGTTTTTT,CASSLVGRTTNEKLFF
.,.,TRBV19,TRBJ1-5,TGTGCCAGTAGTATTTGGGCGGATCCCAATCAGCCCCAGCATTTT,CASSIWADPNQPQHF
TRBD1,once,TRBV2,TRBJ1-2,TGTGCCAGCAGTGAGGACTTACCGGGACAGGGTAAAGGTGGCTACACCTTC,CASSEDLPGQGKGGYTF
.,.,TRBV12-3/TRBV12-4,TRBJ1-2,TGTGCCAGCAGCCTCCCCGGACAGAATGGCTACACCTTC,CASSLPGQNGYTF
.,.,TRBV28,TRBJ1-5,TGTGCCAGCCACCCCGGGTTAAAAAGGGGGGGCAATCAGCCCCAGCATTTT,CASHPGLKRGGNQPQHF
.,.,TRBV30,TRBJ1-2,TGTGCCTGGGGGGACCTGAACGATGGCTACACCTTC,CAWGDLNDGYTF
TRBD1,.,TRBV15,TRBJ1-1,TGTGCCACCAGCAGAGGATTTCCACCGGACAGGAGGAACACTGAAGCTTTCTTT,CATSRGFPPDRRNTEAFF
.,.,TRBV6-5,TRBJ2-2,TGTGCCATCAACCTCCGGGACGGCGGGGAGCTGTTTTTT,CAINLRDGGELFF
TRBD2,.,TRBV5-1,TRBJ2-1,TGCGCCAGCAGCTTGGTACTAGCGGGACACAATGAGCAGTTCTTC,CASSLVLAGHNEQFF
TRBD1,few,TRBV19,TRBJ1-4,TGTGCCACGAGCCGGGGACAGGTCGGTGAAAAACTGTTTTTT,CATSRGQVGEKLFF
.,.,TRBV29-1,TRBJ2-5,TGCAGCGTTCGCTTGGGCTACCGTCGTGAGACCCAGTACTTC,CSVRLGYRRETQYF
.,.,TRBV4-3,TRBJ2-3,TGCGCCAGCAGCCAAGAAGTAGAGACAGATACGCAGTATTTT,CASSQEVETDTQYF
TRBD2,.,TRBV11-2,TRBJ2-3,TGTGCCAGCAGCTCCCGGGGAGGGGCAGATACGCAGTATTTT,CASSSRGGADTQYF
.,.,TRBV6-5,TRBJ1-1,TGTGCCAGCAGTTACTCGGGGGAAGGGAACACTGAAGCTTTCTTT,CASSYSGEGNTEAFF
.,.,TRBV5-8,TRBJ1-6,TGTGCCAGCAGCTCAAATCTAGGATTCTATAATTCACCCCTCCACTTT,CASSSNLGFYNSPLHF
TRBD2,.,TRBV18,TRBJ2-1,TGTGCCAGCTCACCCCGACAGCGGGAGGTCTTACTGGGCAATGAGCAGTTCTTC,CASSPRQREVLLGNEQFF
TRBD2,once,TRBV7-2,TRBJ2-1,TGTGCCAGCAGCGACAGACCTAGCGGGGGGCGTAATGAGCAGTTCTTC,CASSDRPSGGRNEQFF
.,.,TRBV27,TRBJ1-6,TGTGCCAGCAGTTCCCGGACAGAGAGCTCCTATAATTCACCCCTCCACTTT,CASSSRTESSYNSPLHF
.,.,TRBV29-1,TRBJ1-2,TGCAGCGTTAGGACAGCAGCTCTTTACTATGGCTACACCTTC,CSVRTAALYYGYTF
.,.,TRBV5-1,TRBJ1-3,TGCGCCAGCAGCTTGACGGGAACTACCAAAAACACCATATATTTT,CASSLTGTTKNTIYF